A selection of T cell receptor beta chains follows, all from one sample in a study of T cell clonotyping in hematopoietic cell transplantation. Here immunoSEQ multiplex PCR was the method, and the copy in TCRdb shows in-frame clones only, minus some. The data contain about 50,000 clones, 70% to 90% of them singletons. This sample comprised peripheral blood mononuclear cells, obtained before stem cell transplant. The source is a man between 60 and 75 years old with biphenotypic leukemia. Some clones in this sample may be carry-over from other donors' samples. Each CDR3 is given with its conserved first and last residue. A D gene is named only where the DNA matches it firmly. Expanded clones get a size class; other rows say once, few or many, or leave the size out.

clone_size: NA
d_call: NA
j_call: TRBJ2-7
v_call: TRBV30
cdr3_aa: CAWSVGSGYYYEQYF
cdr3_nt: TGTGCCTGGAGTGTAGGATCTGGCTACTACTACGAGCAGTACTTC

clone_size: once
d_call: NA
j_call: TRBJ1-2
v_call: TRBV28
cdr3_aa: CASKWRNYGYTF
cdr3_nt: TGTGCCAGCAAGTGGAGGAACTATGGCTACACCTTC

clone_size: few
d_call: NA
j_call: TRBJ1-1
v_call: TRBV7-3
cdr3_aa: CASSLQGNVDTEAFF
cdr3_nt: TGTGCCAGCAGCTTACAGGGAAATGTGGACACTGAAGCTTTCTTT

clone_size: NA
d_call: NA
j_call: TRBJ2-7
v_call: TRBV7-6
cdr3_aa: CASSLDAQGPYEQYF
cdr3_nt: TGTGCCAGCAGCTTAGACGCGCAGGGGCCCTACGAGCAGTACTTC

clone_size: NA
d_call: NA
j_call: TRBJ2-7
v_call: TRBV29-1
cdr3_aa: CSVNPTGSQFSEQYF
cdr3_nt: TGCAGCGTAAACCCAACAGGGAGTCAATTCTCCGAGCAGTACTTC

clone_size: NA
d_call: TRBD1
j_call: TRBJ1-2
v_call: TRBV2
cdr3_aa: CASSRTRDSSNGYTF
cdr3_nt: TGTGCCAGCAGTCGGACGCGGGACAGCTCAAATGGCTACACCTTC

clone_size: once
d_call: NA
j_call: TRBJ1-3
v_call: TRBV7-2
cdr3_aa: CASSRVGDTIYF
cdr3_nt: TGTGCCAGCAGTAGGGTGGGAGACACCATATATTTT

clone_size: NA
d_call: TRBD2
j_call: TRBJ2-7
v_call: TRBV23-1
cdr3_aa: CASSQSKGTGTSGRTPYEQYF
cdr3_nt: TGCGCCAGCAGTCAATCGAAGGGGACCGGGACTAGCGGGAGGACTCCCTACGAGCAGTACTTC

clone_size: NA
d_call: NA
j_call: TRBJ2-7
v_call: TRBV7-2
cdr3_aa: CASSLQSSYEQYF
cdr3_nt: TGTGCCAGCAGCTTACAAAGCTCCTACGAGCAGTACTTC

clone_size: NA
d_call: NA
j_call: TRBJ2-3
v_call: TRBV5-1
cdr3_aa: CASSLWSASTDTQYF
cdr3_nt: TGCGCCAGCAGCTTGTGGTCGGCTAGCACAGATACGCAGTATTTT

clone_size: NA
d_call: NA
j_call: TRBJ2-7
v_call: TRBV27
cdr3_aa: CASSRLRVSYEQYF
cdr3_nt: TGTGCCAGCAGTCGCCTTCGGGTCTCCTACGAGCAGTACTTC

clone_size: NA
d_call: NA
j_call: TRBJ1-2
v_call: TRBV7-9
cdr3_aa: CASSPTGTLYGYTF
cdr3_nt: TGTGCCAGCAGCCCTACCGGGACCCTGTACGGCTACACCTTC

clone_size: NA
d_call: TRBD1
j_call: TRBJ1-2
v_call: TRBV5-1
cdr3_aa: CASSLSTGLGGGYTF
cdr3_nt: TGCGCCAGCAGCTTGTCGACAGGGCTCGGGGGAGGCTACACCTTC

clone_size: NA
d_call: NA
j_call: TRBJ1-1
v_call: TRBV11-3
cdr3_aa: CASKLNAEAFF
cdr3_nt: TGTGCCAGCAAACTAAACGCTGAAGCTTTCTTT

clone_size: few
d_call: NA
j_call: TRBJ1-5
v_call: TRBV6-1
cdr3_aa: CASSRQVNQPQHF
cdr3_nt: TGTGCCAGCAGTCGACAGGTAAATCAGCCCCAGCATTTT

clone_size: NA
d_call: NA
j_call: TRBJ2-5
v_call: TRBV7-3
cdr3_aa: CASSLTGQEETQYF
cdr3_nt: TGTGCCAGCAGCTTAACTGGGCAGGAAGAGACCCAGTACTTC

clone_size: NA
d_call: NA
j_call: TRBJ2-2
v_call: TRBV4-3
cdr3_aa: CASSQDHSTGELFF
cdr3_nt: TGCGCCAGCAGCCAAGATCATTCCACCGGGGAGCTGTTTTTT

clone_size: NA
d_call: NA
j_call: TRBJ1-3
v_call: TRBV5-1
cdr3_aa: CASSFLPGQASGNTIYF
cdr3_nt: TGCGCCAGCAGCTTTCTCCCGGGACAAGCTTCTGGAAACACCATATATTTT

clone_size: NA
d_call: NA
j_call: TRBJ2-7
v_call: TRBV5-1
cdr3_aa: CASSLAGLGNEQYF
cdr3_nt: TGCGCCAGCAGCTTAGCAGGTCTGGGGAACGAGCAGTACTTC

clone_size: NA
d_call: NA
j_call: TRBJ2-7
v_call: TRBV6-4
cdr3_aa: CASSLPGSGNYEQYF
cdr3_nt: TGTGCCAGCAGCCTCCCTGGTAGTGGCAACTACGAGCAGTACTTC

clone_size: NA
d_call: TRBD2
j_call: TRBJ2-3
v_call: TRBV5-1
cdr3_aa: CASATSGSTDTQYF
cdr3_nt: TGCGCCAGCGCGACTAGCGGCAGCACAGATACGCAGTATTTT

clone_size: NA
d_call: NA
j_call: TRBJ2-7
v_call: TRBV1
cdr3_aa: CTSSQDHSGSPTHEQYF
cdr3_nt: TGCACCAGCAGCCAAGATCACAGCGGGAGCCCCACCCACGAGCAGTACTTC

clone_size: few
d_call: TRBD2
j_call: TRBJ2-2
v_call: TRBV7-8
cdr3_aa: CASSLRGLEMRADTGELFF
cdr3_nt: TGTGCCAGCAGCTTAAGGGGACTAGAAATGCGGGCGGACACCGGGGAGCTGTTTTTT

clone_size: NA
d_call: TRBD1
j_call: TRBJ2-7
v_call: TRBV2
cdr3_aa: CASSPDRGYEQYF
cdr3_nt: TGTGCCAGCAGTCCCGACAGGGGCTACGAGCAGTACTTC

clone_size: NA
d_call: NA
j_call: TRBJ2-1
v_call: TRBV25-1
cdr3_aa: CASSEGYYNEQFF
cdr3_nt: TGTGCCAGCAGTGAGGGATACTACAATGAGCAGTTCTTC

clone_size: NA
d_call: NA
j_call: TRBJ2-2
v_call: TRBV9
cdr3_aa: CASSPASGELFF
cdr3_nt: TGTGCCAGCAGCCCCGCTTCAGGGGAGCTGTTTTTT

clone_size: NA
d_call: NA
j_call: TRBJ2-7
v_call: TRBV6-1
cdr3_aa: CASRVRGGQQYF
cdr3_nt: TGTGCCAGCAGGGTAAGGGGGGGGCAGCAGTACTTC

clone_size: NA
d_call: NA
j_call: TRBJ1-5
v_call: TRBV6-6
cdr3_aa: CASRPQRFGQPQHF
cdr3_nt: TGTGCCAGCAGACCTCAACGGTTCGGGCAGCCCCAGCATTTT

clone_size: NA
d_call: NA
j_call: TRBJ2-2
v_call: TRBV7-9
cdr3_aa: CASSPQQGYYTGELFF
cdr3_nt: TGTGCCAGCAGCCCCCAGCAGGGCTATTATACCGGGGAGCTGTTTTTT

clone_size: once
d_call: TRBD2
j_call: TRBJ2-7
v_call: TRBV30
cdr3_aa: CAWSVSPSRDYSYEQYF
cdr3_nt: TGTGCCTGGAGTGTATCCCCCTCTCGGGACTACTCCTACGAGCAGTACTTC

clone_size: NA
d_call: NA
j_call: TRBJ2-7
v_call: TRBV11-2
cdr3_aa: CASSLTSVEQYF
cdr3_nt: TGTGCCAGCAGCTTAACTTCCGTCGAGCAGTACTTC

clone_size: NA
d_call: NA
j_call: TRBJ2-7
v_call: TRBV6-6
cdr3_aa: CASSYSWQANYEQYF
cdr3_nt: TGTGCCAGCAGTTACTCGTGGCAGGCCAACTACGAGCAGTACTTC

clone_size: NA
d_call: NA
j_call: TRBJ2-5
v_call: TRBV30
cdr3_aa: CAWSVGGPQETQYF
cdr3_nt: TGTGCCTGGAGTGTTGGAGGGCCCCAAGAGACCCAGTACTTC

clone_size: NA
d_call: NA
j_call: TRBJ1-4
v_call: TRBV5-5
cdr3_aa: CASSGTNEKLFF
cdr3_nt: TGTGCCAGCAGCGGAACTAATGAAAAACTGTTTTTT

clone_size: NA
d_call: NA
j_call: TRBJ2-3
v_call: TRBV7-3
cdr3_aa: CASSLIPQRQDTQYF
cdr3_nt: TGTGCCAGCAGCTTAATACCCCAGCGTCAGGATACGCAGTATTTT

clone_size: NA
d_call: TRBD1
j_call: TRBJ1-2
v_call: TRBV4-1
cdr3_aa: CASKRTGGGANLYGYTF
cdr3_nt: TGCGCCAGCAAGCGGACAGGGGGCGGCGCCAACCTCTATGGCTACACCTTC

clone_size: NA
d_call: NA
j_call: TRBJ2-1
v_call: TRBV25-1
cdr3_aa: CASSAGPDRKGRGEQFF
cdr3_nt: TGTGCCAGCAGTGCCGGGCCGGACCGCAAAGGGCGTGGGGAGCAGTTCTTC

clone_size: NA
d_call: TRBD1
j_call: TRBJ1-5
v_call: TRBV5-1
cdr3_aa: CASSRNGQESGQPQHF
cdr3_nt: TGCGCCAGCAGCCGCAATGGACAGGAGAGCGGTCAGCCCCAGCATTTT

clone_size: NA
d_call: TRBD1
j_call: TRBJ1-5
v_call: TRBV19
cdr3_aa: CASDQTGADNQPQHF
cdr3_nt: TGTGCCAGCGACCAGACAGGGGCCGACAATCAGCCCCAGCATTTT

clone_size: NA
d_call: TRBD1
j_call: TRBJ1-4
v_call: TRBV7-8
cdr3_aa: CASSIGQEEKLFF
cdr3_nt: TGTGCCAGCAGCATAGGACAGGAAGAAAAACTGTTTTTT

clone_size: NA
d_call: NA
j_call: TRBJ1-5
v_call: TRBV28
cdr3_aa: CASTLQGSNQPQHF
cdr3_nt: TGTGCCAGCACTCTCCAGGGTAGCAATCAGCCCCAGCATTTT

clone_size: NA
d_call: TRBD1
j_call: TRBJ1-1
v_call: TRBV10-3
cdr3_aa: CAIRTGENTEAFF
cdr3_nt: TGTGCCATCAGAACAGGGGAGAACACTGAAGCTTTCTTT

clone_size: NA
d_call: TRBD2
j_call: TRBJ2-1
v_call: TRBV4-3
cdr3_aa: CASSQASRGEGGGSHEQFF
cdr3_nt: TGCGCCAGCAGCCAAGCCAGTAGAGGGGAGGGTGGTGGATCACATGAGCAGTTCTTC